Sequencing of this T cell receptor beta chain was carried out in a study of regulatory T cells in long-lasting Graves disease. Across the whole study: Persistence in Graves' disease denoted antithyroid drug use beyond 5 years alongside positive TSH receptor antibodies. Study results and caveats: It was in persistent disease that TRBV28, TRBJ1-2 and TRBJ2-5 were favored.

Arm-PCR of CDR3 regions and iRepertoire HTBI primers were used to build TCR beta libraries. TCRdb ran MiXCR on the multiplex PCR reads and lists one entry per CDR3 protein. The table includes 650,000 to 700,000 distinct CDR3 sequences, 25% to 30% detected once. Time point reported: persistent/refractory GD, antithyroid drugs over 5 years with positive TRAb. There was RNA extracted from PBMCs, and the TCR library was made from it. It was American Thyroid Association guidelines that determined Graves' disease diagnosis. Per the germline V gene, CDR1 is MNHEY and CDR2 is SMNVEV (reference sequence). Trimming pared 3 bases from V and 4 bases from J, leaving 9 bases between. The CDR3 extends over 13 amino acids. The sample holds many counts of this clonotype. The target antigen is unknown.

The source material was peripheral blood mononuclear cells (PBMCs), sampled when the disease was refractory, from a patient treated with antithyroid drugs. The rearrangement joins TRBV27 to TRBJ2-5; maybe TRBD1 (5 bases). This receptor was obtained from a female donor with Graves disease. The CDR3 reads CASSFFQGETQYF. In DNA, the CDR3 is TGTGCCAGCAGTTTTTTTCAGGGAGAGACCCAGTACTTC.